This T cell receptor (beta chain) was captured in a study of early T cells in non-severe SARS-CoV-2 infection. This clonotype has at least ten counts. In TCRdb, the 5' RACE reads were re-called with MiXCR into one record per CDR3 protein. The sample gives more than 45,000 distinct CDR3 sequences, less than 15% of which show up once; about a tenth is in the top ten. Germline trimming cut 0 bases from V and 8 bases from J; bases unmatched to any gene: 6. CDR1 is MGHRA and CDR2 is YSYEKL in the germline V gene. The CDR3 totals 16 residues. The specimen was whole blood. This rearrangement joins TRBV4-1 to TRBJ1-6; 8 bases fit TRBD1. This TCR was sampled from an adult who was a healthcare worker with PCR-confirmed SARS-CoV-2 infection or an uninfected control (not recorded which). The DNA of the CDR3 is TGCGCCAGCAGCCAAGATGACAGGGGATTGTATTCACCCCTCCACTTT. It translates to CASSQDDRGLYSPLHF.